Shown below are 26 T cell receptor beta chains from a single sample sequenced in a study of shared clonotypes between healthy human individuals. This table comes from immunoSEQ multiplex PCR, and its TCRdb copy is limited to in-frame clones, with some not included. The profile shows 400,000 to 550,000 clones, roughly 78% of them singletons. The specimen was PBMCs. The receptors were sampled from a woman between 35 and 50 years old in good health. Some clones in this sample may be carry-over from other donors' samples.

This CDR3 reads CSGRLGGTEAFF. DNA for the CDR3: TGCAGCGGCCGACTAGGGGGCACTGAAGCTTTCTTT. The V and J genes are TRBV29-1 and TRBJ1-1; perhaps TRBD1 as D (6 bases). CDR1 is SQVTM and CDR2 is ANQGSEA in the germline V gene. V lost 7 bases and J 4 bases, leaving 13 bases between the germline ends. The length of the CDR3 is 12 residues.

The chain uses TRBV10-3 and TRBJ2-7; the match to TRBD1 covers 11 bases. The CDR3 has 13 residues. V trimming: 4 bases; J trimming: 6 bases; junction bases outside the gene matches: 2. From germline, CDR1 is ENHRY and CDR2 SYGVKD. The DNA of the CDR3 is TGTGCCATCAGTGTGGGGACAGGGGGCGAGCAGTACTTC. Translated: CAISVGTGGEQYF.

This clone turned up a few times. The chain combines TRBV6-6 with TRBJ1-2; tentatively, D is TRBD1 (6 bases). This CDR3 spans 13 amino acids. V dropped 6 bases and J dropped 7 bases, with 15 bases sitting between them. Germline-derived CDR1 and CDR2 are MNHNY and SVGAGI (reference sequence). CDR3 residues: CASSTDSMGGYTF. DNA for the CDR3: TGTGCCAGCAGCACGGACAGCATGGGTGGCTACACCTTC.

V and J are TRBV19 and TRBJ1-5, with TRBD1 matching over 8 bases. Germline V gene sequence: CDR1 LNHDA, CDR2 SQIVND (reference sequence). V lost 8 bases to trimming and J lost 5 bases; unmatched junction nucleotides: 5. This CDR3 spans 13 amino acids. The DNA for the CDR3 is TGTGCCAGTTCGGGACAGGCGGATCAGCCCCAGCATTTT. Its protein product is CASSGQADQPQHF. Full variable domain (rest looked up from reference TRBV19 and TRBJ1-5): DGGITQSPKYLFRKEGQNVTLSCEQNLNHDAMYWYRQDPGQGLRLIYYSQIVNDFQKGDIAEGYSVSREKKESFPLTVTSAQKNPTAFYLCASSGQADQPQHFGDGTRLSIL.

The gene calls are TRBV7-2 and TRBJ2-7; TRBD1 matches 8 bases. Trimming removed 3 bases from V and 5 bases from J; junction bases left unmatched: 9. The CDR3 is 15 residues long. Germline-derived CDR1 and CDR2 are SGHTA and FQGNSA. CDR3 region: CASSLQTGEFDEQYF. In DNA form, the CDR3 reads TGTGCCAGCAGCTTGCAGACAGGGGAGTTTGACGAGCAGTACTTC.

In its sample, this clone was seen a few times. The rearrangement uses TRBV4-3 and TRBJ1-5; D is ambiguous. V was pared by 0 bases and J by 2 bases, with 8 bases between. The germline V gene has CDR1 LGHNA and CDR2 YSLEER. The CDR3 has 15 residues. The CDR3 coding sequence is TGCGCCAGCAGCCAAGATCTGGGTCGCAATCAGCCCCAGCATTTT. It yields the protein CASSQDLGRNQPQHF.

The V call is TRBV2, the J call TRBJ1-1; TRBD1 is a possible D gene (6 bases). This CDR3 has 13 residues. The germline CDR1 and CDR2 sequences are SNHLY and FYNNEI. V lost 8 bases and J lost 6, with 16 bases in between. CDR3 DNA: TGTGCCAGCTACAGGGAGGTGGTCGCTGAAGCTTTCTTT. The encoded protein is CASYREVVAEAFF.

This clone was picked up one time. V usage is TRBV10-1 and J usage is TRBJ2-2, with 9 bases identical to TRBD1. Per the germline V gene, CDR1 is WNHNN and CDR2 is SYGVQD (reference sequence). The CDR3 loop spans 15 amino acids. Trimming took 4 bases from V and 12 from J; bases not matched to a gene: 12. In DNA form, the CDR3 reads TGCGCCAGCAGTGTATCACAGGGGGCGAGAGGGCAGCTGTTTTTT. Translation gives CASSVSQGARGQLFF.

The J gene is TRBJ2-7, the V gene TRBV18; D remains unclear. The germline gives CDR1 KGHSH, CDR2 LQKENI. V shed 3 bases and J shed 3 bases, with 9 bases lying between them. The CDR3 runs 13 residues. CDR3 nucleotide sequence: TGTGCCAGCTCACCGGTGACACTCTACGAGCAGTACTTC. Amino acid sequence: CASSPVTLYEQYF.

The V call is TRBV4-1, the J call TRBJ1-2; TRBD1 is a possible D gene (5 bases). This CDR3 region has 16 residues. Per germline, CDR1 MGHRA and CDR2 YSYEKL. V shed 2 bases and J shed 1 base, with 14 bases lying between them. CDR3 nucleotide sequence: TGCGCCAGCAGCCAAAATGGACACGGGGATAACTATGGCTACACCTTC. This translates into CASSQNGHGDNYGYTF.

As to this clone: A far larger clone is just one base off, so this is likely a read error. The rearrangement links TRBV30 to TRBJ2-7, with 8 nucleotides matching TRBD2. Trimming removed 8 bases from V and 7 bases from J; junction bases left unmatched: 19. The CDR3 is 15 residues long. In germline, CDR1 is GTSNPN, CDR2 SVGIG (reference sequence). In DNA form, the CDR3 reads TGTGCCAGGACCCCCGGGACTAGGCCCGGTTCGGAGCAGTACTTC. Translation gives CARTPGTRPGSEQYF. The full variable domain, in which reference TRBV30 and TRBJ2-7 provide the parts outside the CDR3, is SQTIHQWPATLVQPVGSPLSLECTVEGTSNPNLYWYRQAAGRGLQLLFYSVGIGQISSEVPQNLSASRPQDRQFILSSKKLLLSDSGFYLCARTPGTRPGSEQYFGPGTRLTVT.

J is TRBJ2-5 and V is TRBV5-1; 8 bases align to TRBD2. Per the germline V gene, CDR1 is SGHRS and CDR2 is YFSETQ. The CDR3 totals 16 residues. V was pared by 0 bases and J by 2 bases, with 6 bases of the junction left unmatched. The CDR3 loop reads CASSLGTSPKQETQYF. CDR3 DNA: TGCGCCAGCAGCTTGGGGACTAGCCCGAAACAAGAGACCCAGTACTTC.

The chain links TRBV9 to TRBJ2-1; 15 bases are shared with TRBD2. The V gene end was trimmed by 0 bases and the J gene end by 7 bases; junction bases not matched to a gene: 5. This CDR3 contains 17 residues. Germline V gene lookup returns CDR1 SGDLS and CDR2 YYNGEE. CDR3 nucleotide sequence: TGTGCCAGCAGCGTAGCTACGGGACTAGCGGGAGGAAATGAGCAGTTCTTC. Translating gives CASSVATGLAGGNEQFF.

The chain is built from TRBV6-6 and TRBJ1-5, with 9 bases aligning to TRBD1. Germline CDR1 is MNHNY and CDR2 is SVGAGI (reference sequence). The V and J ends lost 6 bases and 4 bases, in that order; junction bases with no gene match: 7. The CDR3 totals 15 residues. As DNA, the CDR3 is TGTGCCAGCAGCCCCACTGGACAGGGGAATCAGCCCCAGCATTTT. Translation: CASSPTGQGNQPQHF.

The chain is built from TRBV28 and TRBJ1-2; D is uncertain. The germline gives CDR1 MDHEN, CDR2 SYDVKM. This CDR3 has 14 residues. V gave up 3 bases and J gave up 4 bases, with 12 bases separating them. The chain's CDR3 is CASSFSQIVYGYTF. As DNA, the CDR3 is TGTGCCAGCAGTTTTAGTCAGATAGTCTATGGCTACACCTTC.

This rearrangement joins TRBV6-5 to TRBJ1-5; D is unresolved. CDR3 length equals 13 residues. Trimming pared 0 bases from V and 5 bases from J, leaving 5 bases between. CDR1 MNHEY and CDR2 SVGAGI come from the germline V gene. CDR3: CASSYSSDQPQHF. For the CDR3, the DNA is TGTGCCAGCAGTTACTCTTCGGATCAGCCCCAGCATTTT.

Points on this clone: This is likely an artifact of a read error, given a far larger clone one base away. The chain joins TRBV6-1 to TRBJ2-7, with a possible D match to TRBD1 (7 bases). The CDR3 has 13 amino acids. CDR1 is MNHNS, CDR2 SASEGT, per germline. Deletions cut 7 bases from V and 5 bases from J, with 15 bases between. The CDR3 DNA follows: TGTGCCAGCATGATCGGAGGGGGCGACGAGCAGTACTTC. This sequence encodes CASMIGGGDEQYF.

The V gene is TRBV25-1, the J gene TRBJ2-1, with TRBD1 identical over 7 bases. The CDR3 length is 15 residues. CDR1 MGHDK and CDR2 SYGVNS come from the germline V gene. Trimming at V came to 5 bases and at J to 9 bases, leaving 13 bases not matched to a gene. The CDR3 here is CASSQRTKGAGEQFF. The CDR3 DNA sequence: TGTGCCAGCAGTCAACGAACCAAGGGGGCGGGTGAGCAGTTCTTC.

The rearrangement uses TRBV18 and TRBJ1-2; D ambiguous. Per the germline V gene, CDR1 is KGHSH and CDR2 is LQKENI. The CDR3 totals 13 residues. V lost 3 bases, J lost 6 bases, and 11 bases lay in between. In nucleotides, the CDR3 is TGTGCCAGCTCACCCTCGGACGGAAATGGCTACACCTTC. It translates to CASSPSDGNGYTF.

This clone was observed a handful of times. Other DNA sequences of this sample code for an identical CDR3. The rearrangement joins TRBV30 to TRBJ1-4, with D maybe TRBD1 (6 bases). Per germline, CDR1 GTSNPN and CDR2 SVGIG (reference sequence). Trimming shortened V by 0 bases and J by 8 bases, and 10 bases separated the two germline ends. The CDR3 consists of 13 residues. Here the CDR3 reads CAWSVQGGEKLFF. The CDR3 region has the DNA TGTGCCTGGAGTGTACAGGGAGGGGAAAAACTGTTTTTT.

This clone was counted a single time. The chain carries TRBV9 and TRBJ2-1; D is possibly TRBD1 or TRBD2 (7 bases each). Trimming removed 0 bases at V and 9 bases at J, with 16 bases between. The CDR3 is 15 amino acids. Germline CDR1 is SGDLS and CDR2 is YYNGEE. The DNA of the CDR3 is TGTGCCAGCAGCGTAGTGTGGCAGGGGGAGGGTGAGCAGTTCTTC. It translates to CASSVVWQGEGEQFF. The variable domain in full, completed from reference TRBV9 and TRBJ2-1, reads DSGVTQTPKHLITATGQRVTLRCSPRSGDLSVYWYQQSLDQGLQFLIQYYNGEERAKGNILERFSAQQFPDLHSELNLSSLELGDSALYFCASSVVWQGEGEQFFGPGTRLTVL.

This chain uses TRBV29-1 with TRBJ1-2; TRBD1 matches at 7 bases. The CDR3 runs 13 residues. V shed 6 bases and J 5 bases; nucleotides not matched to a gene: 9. In germline, CDR1 is SQVTM, CDR2 ANQGSEA. The CDR3 reads CSVFLTGRYGYTF. The CDR3 DNA sequence: TGCAGCGTCTTCTTGACAGGGCGGTATGGCTACACCTTC.

The chain couples TRBV15 to TRBJ2-1; no clear D. Germline assignment: CDR1 LNHNV and CDR2 YYDKDF (reference sequence). The CDR3 covers 15 residues. The V gene lost 3 bases and the J gene lost 10 bases, with 19 bases spanning the gap. The CDR3 sequence: CATSRDRLPEREQFF. The CDR3 DNA reads TGTGCCACCAGCAGGGATAGGCTACCAGAGAGAGAGCAGTTCTTC.

The rearrangement uses TRBV15 and TRBJ2-7; D not certain. The CDR3 sequence is 14 residues long. Germline V gene data show CDR1 as LNHNV and CDR2 as YYDKDF (reference sequence). With 0 bases removed from V and 0 bases from J, the gap between germline ends came to 6 bases. The CDR3 sequence: CATSREGFSYEQYF. CDR3 sequence (DNA): TGTGCCACCAGCAGAGAGGGATTCTCCTACGAGCAGTACTTC.

This sequence joins TRBV5-1 and TRBJ2-7, with 10 bases fitting TRBD2. Germline V lookup: CDR1 SGHRS, CDR2 YFSETQ. This CDR3 has 14 residues. The ends lost 3 bases at V and 5 bases at J; junction bases unmatched: 5. CDR3 sequence (DNA): TGCGCCAGCAGCTCTACTAGCGGGACCCACGAGCAGTACTTC. This translates into CASSSTSGTHEQYF.

V and J are TRBV4-2 and TRBJ2-1, with 8 bases matching TRBD2. With 0 bases clipped from V and 4 bases from J, the junction kept 8 bases outside the gene matches. Germline lookup yields CDR1 LGHNA and CDR2 YNFKEQ. The CDR3 loop spans 17 amino acids. The CDR3 reads CASSQDLRTSTYNEQFF. The CDR3, as DNA: TGTGCCAGCAGCCAAGACCTCCGGACTAGCACATACAATGAGCAGTTCTTC.